Below are 15 T cell receptor beta chains sequenced from a single sample in a study of OX40 agonist ivuxolimab in advanced cancers. Data came from immunoSEQ multiplex PCR; TCRdb stores just in-frame clones and leaves some out. The repertoire has 55,000 to 65,000 clones, 85% of them found once; the top ten carry roughly 3.1%. Source: CD4+ or CD8+ T cells sorted from blood, taken in a trial of the OX40 agonist ivuxolimab. These receptor sequences come from an adult with an advanced solid tumor such as melanoma, head and neck, liver or kidney cancer.

V gene TRBV7-8 combines with J gene TRBJ2-1; 8 bases match TRBD2. The CDR3 extends over 14 amino acids. V was pared by 1 base and J by 7 bases, with 3 bases of the junction left unmatched. Germline V lookup: CDR1 SGHVS, CDR2 FQNEAQ. CDR3 loop: CASSLGVAGNEQFF. CDR3 coding DNA: TGTGCCAGCAGCTTAGGAGTAGCGGGGAATGAGCAGTTCTTC.

By its share, this clone is medium-sized. Other DNA sequences in this sample translate to the same CDR3. V and J are TRBV28 and TRBJ1-2, with D perhaps matching TRBD1 (5 bases). The germline V gene encodes CDR1 MDHEN and CDR2 SYDVKM. There are 12 residues in the CDR3. Trimming took off 3 bases at V and 8 bases at J, with 10 bases between the two ends. DNA of the CDR3: TGTGCCAGCAGTTTCGGAGGGGACGGCTACACCTTC. Translating gives CASSFGGDGYTF.

This clone was recorded only once. V gene TRBV2 combines with J gene TRBJ2-7, with D hard to call. Germline V gene lookup returns CDR1 SNHLY and CDR2 FYNNEI. V shed 6 bases and J shed 1 base, with 7 bases lying between them. The CDR3 runs to 12 residues. The CDR3 sequence is CASRKESYEQYF. The CDR3, as DNA: TGTGCCAGCAGGAAGGAATCCTACGAGCAGTACTTC.

The V gene is TRBV7-2, the J gene TRBJ2-5; D remains unclear. Trimming shortened V by 1 base and J by 5 bases, and 11 bases separated the two germline ends. Germline V CDR1 and CDR2: SGHTA, FQGNSA. The CDR3 runs 14 residues. The CDR3 reads CASSLEMSVETQYF. The CDR3 DNA reads as TGTGCCAGCAGCTTAGAAATGTCGGTGGAGACCCAGTACTTC.

This chain links TRBV4-3 with TRBJ2-2; TRBD1 matches at 7 bases. This CDR3 is 17 amino acids long. J gave up 7 bases and V 3 bases, and 14 bases lay outside the gene matches. The germline V gene encodes CDR1 LGHNA and CDR2 YSLEER. This chain's CDR3 is CASSHEPSRGTGGELFF. The CDR3, as DNA: TGCGCCAGCAGCCACGAGCCCTCCAGGGGGACCGGCGGGGAGCTGTTTTTT.

The chain uses TRBV2 and TRBJ2-1; no firm D call. CDR3 length: 13 amino acids. Germline V gives CDR1 SNHLY, CDR2 FYNNEI. Trimming stripped 6 bases from V and 2 bases from J, with 8 bases between. In DNA, the CDR3 is TGTGCCAGCAGCCGACCAGCCTACAATGAGCAGTTCTTC. It codes for CASSRPAYNEQFF. Full variable domain (outside the CDR3, taken from reference TRBV2 and TRBJ2-1): EPEVTQTPSHQVTQMGQEVILRCVPISNHLYFYWYRQILGQKVEFLVSFYNNEISEKSEIFDDQFSVERPDGSNFTLKIRSTKLEDSAMYFCASSRPAYNEQFFGPGTRLTVL.

This clone was found a few times. The gene calls are TRBV5-5 and TRBJ2-7; perhaps D is TRBD1 or TRBD2 (5 bases each). The V and J ends lost 4 bases and 6 bases respectively, with 20 bases between them. The germline gives CDR1 SGHKS, CDR2 YYEKEE (reference sequence). This CDR3 is built from 15 residues. The DNA for the CDR3 is TGTGCCAGCAGCCAGCGAGGGACGGAGGAGACCGAGCAGTACTTC. Protein sequence: CASSQRGTEETEQYF. Variable domain in full (rest from reference TRBV5-5 and TRBJ2-7): DAGVTQSPTHLIKTRGQQVTLRCSPISGHKSVSWYQQVLGQGPQFIFQYYEKEERGRGNFPDRFSARQFPNYSSELNVNALLLGDSALYLCASSQRGTEETEQYFGPGTRLTVT.

V is TRBV7-9 and J is TRBJ2-1, with TRBD2 identical over 8 bases. Unmatched junction bases numbered 8, after V lost 1 base and J lost 3 bases. Germline CDR1 and CDR2: SEHNR and FQNEAQ (reference sequence). This CDR3 is built from 17 residues. The CDR3 DNA sequence: TGTGCCAGCAGCTTAGGAGGGGGAGCGGGAGACTACAATGAGCAGTTCTTC. It specifies CASSLGGGAGDYNEQFF.

This chain joins TRBV11-2 and TRBJ2-7; 7 bases are a match to TRBD2. The CDR3 sequence is 15 residues long. With V trimmed by 1 base and J by 1 base, 4 bases remained unmatched. In germline, CDR1 is SGHAT, CDR2 FQNNGV. CDR3 amino acids: CASSLAASGSYEQYF. As DNA, the CDR3 is TGTGCCAGCAGCTTAGCGGCTAGCGGATCCTACGAGCAGTACTTC.

The chain recombines TRBV7-9 with TRBJ1-5; D ambiguous. CDR1 is SEHNR and CDR2 is FQNEAQ in the germline V gene (reference sequence). This CDR3 is built from 13 residues. With 2 bases removed from V and 5 bases from J, the gap between germline ends came to 7 bases. The chain's CDR3 is CASSLYIDQPQHF. CDR3 DNA: TGTGCCAGCAGCTTATACATTGATCAGCCCCAGCATTTT.

The CDR3 region is CASSYSLGGELFF. The CDR3 region has the DNA TGTGCCAGCAGTTACTCCCTAGGGGGGGAGCTGTTTTTT. The rearrangement links TRBV6-5 to TRBJ2-2; D gene uncertain. The CDR3 extends over 13 amino acids. Trimming removed 0 bases from V and 8 bases from J, with 7 bases in between. The V gene's germline CDR1 is MNHEY and CDR2 SVGAGI.

The chain links TRBV6-5 to TRBJ2-3; TRBD1 agrees at 9 bases. V shed 2 bases and J 3 bases; nucleotides not matched to a gene: 6. Per germline, CDR1 MNHEY and CDR2 SVGAGI. This CDR3 region has 16 residues. In DNA, the CDR3 is TGTGCCAGCAGTTACGCCACCGGACAGGGGACAGATACGCAGTATTTT. This translates into CASSYATGQGTDTQYF.

This sequence joins TRBV11-2 and TRBJ2-7; 7 bases match TRBD1. V lost 5 bases and J lost 5; bases outside the gene matches: 6. CDR1 is SGHAT and CDR2 is FQNNGV in the germline V gene. The CDR3 contains 13 residues. The CDR3 coding sequence is TGTGCCAGCAGCCAGGGACAGTACGACGAGCAGTACTTC. It codes for CASSQGQYDEQYF.

The gene calls are TRBV11-2 and TRBJ1-2; 9 bases fit TRBD1. With 4 bases clipped from V and 4 bases from J, the junction kept 4 bases outside the gene matches. The CDR3 runs 14 residues. Germline CDR1 and CDR2: SGHAT and FQNNGV. Here the CDR3 DNA reads TGTGCCAGCAGCTCCGGACAGGGGCTCTATGGCTACACCTTC. Translating gives CASSSGQGLYGYTF.

The gene calls are TRBV7-2 and TRBJ2-3, with D perhaps matching TRBD2 (6 bases). Looked up from germline, CDR1 is SGHTA and CDR2 is FQGNSA. The ends were cut back, 3 bases at V and 6 bases at J, with 13 bases in the middle. This CDR3 contains 14 residues. The CDR3 region has the DNA TGTGCCAGCAGCTTGGGGGGACTGGGGGATACGCAGTATTTT. Translation gives CASSLGGLGDTQYF.